The 4 T cell receptor beta chains in this list originate from one sample, sequenced in a study of molecular identifiers for immune sequencing clone quantification. Each CDR3 protein is one row after TCRdb ran MiXCR on the PCR reads. The sample carries 85,000 to 100,000 distinct CDR3 sequences, 24% recorded once. Material for sequencing was naive CD8+ T cells from blood, with Jurkat cell RNA spiked in. Documented subset: FACS-sorted CD8+CD4-CCR7+CD45RA+ naive T cells. Every receptor here comes from a human donor in good health. Some libraries in this study had Jurkat cell RNA spiked in.

This clonotype was counted ten times or more. The rearrangement uses TRBV4-3 and TRBJ2-7, with 9 bases lining up with TRBD2. This CDR3 region has 17 residues. Germline CDR1 reads LGHNA; CDR2 reads YSLEER. After removal of 0 bases from V and 2 bases from J, the junction contained 8 bases not matched to a gene. CDR3 nucleotides: TGCGCCAGCAGCCAAGAATCCGTAGCGGGAGAAGCCTACGAGCAGTACTTC. It specifies CASSQESVAGEAYEQYF.

In regard to this clonotype: A much larger clonotype is one base distant, so this may be a read error. In DNA, the CDR3 is TGTGCCAGCTCACCTCGATTAATGGGGGCGGGTGACATTCAGTACTTC. It translates to CASSPRLMGAGDIQYF. The V call is TRBV18, the J call TRBJ2-4; D may be TRBD1 (6 bases). Germline V gives CDR1 KGHSH, CDR2 LQKENI. The CDR3 is made up of 16 amino acids. Between the trimmed V and J ends, which lost 3 bases and 8 bases, there was a span of 20 bases.

At least ten counts were recorded for this clonotype. The rearrangement links TRBV5-5 to TRBJ2-3, with TRBD2 matching 9 bases. CDR1 and CDR2 from the germline V gene are SGHKS and YYEKEE (reference sequence). Germline trimming cut 3 bases from V and 5 bases from J; bases unmatched to any gene: 7. This CDR3 contains 15 residues. The DNA of the CDR3 is TGTGCCAGCAGCTCTCCGGGACTAGCAGAAGATACGCAGTATTTT. Protein sequence: CASSSPGLAEDTQYF.

This clonotype was seen only a few times. This rearrangement joins TRBV30 to TRBJ2-7; D ambiguous. The CDR3 is made up of 11 amino acids. V was clipped by 2 bases and J by 2 bases, with 4 bases between them. CDR1 GTSNPN and CDR2 SVGIG come from the germline V gene (reference sequence). CDR3 loop: CAWSLAYEQYF. The DNA for the CDR3 is TGTGCCTGGAGTTTAGCCTACGAGCAGTACTTC. The full variable domain, its missing parts supplied by reference TRBV30 and TRBJ2-7, is SQTIHQWPATLVQPVGSPLSLECTVEGTSNPNLYWYRQAAGRGLQLLFYSVGIGQISSEVPQNLSASRPQDRQFILSSKKLLLSDSGFYLCAWSLAYEQYFGPGTRLTVT.